Each of the 31 T cell receptor beta chains below was sequenced from the same sample in a study of Graves' ophthalmopathy and Graves' hyperthyroidism. From RNA, the CDR3 regions of TCR beta chains were amplified and sequenced. RT-PCR was first run with HTBI primers, then multiplex PCR in a second round. Via MiXCR, TCRdb re-called the multiplex PCR reads, giving one row per CDR3 protein. The sample includes hundreds of thousands of distinct CDR3 sequences, roughly 20% seen only once; the top ten take roughly 3%. Material: peripheral blood. The receptors originated from a woman aged 18 to 35 with stable Graves' hyperthyroidism.

V gene TRBV11-2 combines with J gene TRBJ2-5; D may be TRBD2 (6 bases). The V gene lost 6 bases and the J gene lost 1 base, with 15 bases spanning the gap. The length of the CDR3 is 15 residues. Germline loops: CDR1 SGHAT, CDR2 FQNNGV. The CDR3 bases are TGTGCCAGCAGTATAGGGGAGGCAGGCCAAGAGACCCAGTACTTC. Its translation: CASSIGEAGQETQYF.

The V call is TRBV12-3 or TRBV12-4, the J call TRBJ1-2; no clear D gene. The CDR3 runs to 14 residues. The germline V and J ends were trimmed by 5 bases and 4 bases, with 14 bases remaining between them. For the CDR3, the DNA is TGTGCCAGCAGTACGCCCGGGGATATCTATGGCTACACCTTC. It yields the protein CASSTPGDIYGYTF.

This clonotype was recorded many times. The chain couples TRBV5-1 to TRBJ1-1; D call uncertain. The CDR3 totals 13 residues. Germline CDR1 and CDR2: SGHRS and YFSETQ. The germline V and J ends were trimmed by 0 bases and 3 bases, with 6 bases remaining between them. In DNA form, the CDR3 reads TGCGCCAGCAGCTTGGCAGAATACACTGAAGCTTTCTTT. It yields the protein CASSLAEYTEAFF.

This clonotype came up many times. The chain is built from TRBV12-3 or TRBV12-4 and TRBJ1-2; D is unresolved. The V gene lost 11 bases and the J gene lost 8 bases, with 15 bases spanning the gap. The CDR3 is 11 residues long. CDR3 residues: CALPTGWGYTF. DNA of the CDR3: TGTGCCCTCCCGACGGGTTGGGGCTACACCTTC.

The chain recombines TRBV7-9 with TRBJ2-5; D not resolved. The V and J ends lost 1 base and 1 base respectively, with 7 bases between them. From germline, CDR1 is SEHNR and CDR2 FQNEAQ (reference sequence). The CDR3 runs to 14 residues. The chain's CDR3 is CASSLEARQETQYF. The CDR3 region has the DNA TGTGCCAGCAGCTTAGAAGCCCGCCAAGAGACCCAGTACTTC. Variable domain in full (rest from reference TRBV7-9 and TRBJ2-5): DTGVSQNPRHKITKRGQNVTFRCDPISEHNRLYWYRQTLGQGPEFLTYFQNEAQLEKSRLLSDRFSAERPKGSFSTLEIQRTEQGDSAMYLCASSLEARQETQYFGPGTRLLVL.

At least ten counts were recorded for this clonotype. The CDR3 is CASSLRTSGQISYEQYF. As DNA, the CDR3 is TGTGCCAGCAGTCTGCGGACTAGCGGGCAAATCTCCTACGAGCAGTACTTC. J is TRBJ2-7 and V is TRBV28; 11 bases match TRBD2. The length of the CDR3 is 17 residues. V lost 5 bases, J lost 0 bases, and 9 bases stayed unmatched. The germline V gene has CDR1 MDHEN and CDR2 SYDVKM.

In its sample, this clonotype was seen many times. J is TRBJ2-5 and V is TRBV19; TRBD1 is a possible D gene (6 bases). The CDR3 is made up of 15 amino acids. Germline V gene data show CDR1 as LNHDA and CDR2 as SQIVND (reference sequence). Trimming stripped 3 bases from V and 5 bases from J, with 16 bases between. CDR3 sequence: CASSILWGQGETQYF. The CDR3 DNA follows: TGTGCCAGTAGTATCCTCTGGGGGCAGGGGGAGACCCAGTACTTC.

In this sample, this clonotype turned up many times. The rearrangement uses TRBV28 and TRBJ1-2; 9 bases fit TRBD1. With 5 bases clipped from V and 4 bases from J, the junction kept 8 bases outside the gene matches. Germline lookup yields CDR1 MDHEN and CDR2 SYDVKM. The CDR3 is 15 residues long. CDR3 bases: TGTGCCAGCAGTCTGCCGGGACAGGGTCTCTATGGCTACACCTTC. Protein: CASSLPGQGLYGYTF.

This clonotype was recorded many times. The chain carries TRBV12-3 or TRBV12-4 and TRBJ2-7, with D possibly TRBD1 on 5 matching bases. Trimming stripped 0 bases from V and 3 bases from J, with 12 bases between. The CDR3 runs 15 residues. This CDR3 reads CASSLAGIDSYEQYF. CDR3 DNA sequence: TGTGCCAGCAGTTTAGCGGGGATCGACAGCTACGAGCAGTACTTC.

This clonotype was seen many times. V is TRBV7-9 and J is TRBJ1-1; 9 bases are a match to TRBD1. CDR1 is SEHNR and CDR2 is FQNEAQ in the germline V gene (reference sequence). V dropped 5 bases and J dropped 5; count of bases not matched to a gene: 6. The length of the CDR3 is 14 residues. CDR3 bases: TGTGCCAGCAGCCCTGGGACAGGGAGGACTGAAGCTTTCTTT. This sequence encodes CASSPGTGRTEAFF.

This clonotype was found many times. The chain has TRBV28 and TRBJ1-5; 8 bases line up with TRBD1. Germline trimming cut 6 bases from V and 7 bases from J; bases unmatched to any gene: 8. Germline V gene lookup returns CDR1 MDHEN and CDR2 SYDVKM. The CDR3 length is 14 residues. In nucleotides, the CDR3 is TGTGCCAGCAGAACGACAGGGGCTACGCAGCCCCAGCATTTT. This codes for CASRTTGATQPQHF.

The rearrangement joins TRBV20-1 to TRBJ1-5; D unclear. CDR1 is DFQATT and CDR2 is SNEGSKA in the germline V gene (reference sequence). The CDR3 runs 13 residues. Deletions cut 6 bases from V and 4 bases from J, with 13 bases between. In DNA, the CDR3 is TGCAGTGCCGCGCCGGACGGTAATCAGCCCCAGCATTTT. The encoded protein is CSAAPDGNQPQHF.

This clonotype has a count of ten or more. The chain is built from TRBV7-8 and TRBJ2-5; maybe TRBD1 (6 bases). Per germline, CDR1 SGHVS and CDR2 FQNEAQ. V lost 3 bases and J lost 2, with 13 bases in between. There are 15 residues in the CDR3. The CDR3 spells CASSFWTASQETQYF. DNA of the CDR3: TGTGCCAGCAGCTTTTGGACAGCGTCGCAAGAGACCCAGTACTTC.

This clonotype was counted only a few times. The V call is TRBV6-1, the J call TRBJ1-1, with D unclear. The CDR3 covers 14 residues. Germline V gene data show CDR1 as MNHNS and CDR2 as SASEGT. V was clipped by 0 bases and J by 6 bases, with 11 bases between them. CDR3 amino acids: CASSEAKGGAEAFF. CDR3 nucleotides: TGTGCCAGCAGTGAAGCAAAAGGTGGGGCTGAAGCTTTCTTT.

This clonotype was detected ten times or more. The CDR3 spells CASSTYSGRNTEAFF. The CDR3 DNA reads TGTGCCAGTAGTACATACAGTGGGAGGAACACTGAAGCTTTCTTT. This chain uses TRBV19 with TRBJ1-1; D is ambiguous. V was clipped by 4 bases and J by 1 base, with 13 bases between them. Germline CDR1 LNHDA, CDR2 SQIVND (reference sequence). The CDR3 is 15 residues long. Full variable domain (missing parts from reference TRBV19 and TRBJ1-1): DGGITQSPKYLFRKEGQNVTLSCEQNLNHDAMYWYRQDPGQGLRLIYYSQIVNDFQKGDIAEGYSVSREKKESFPLTVTSAQKNPTAFYLCASSTYSGRNTEAFFGQGTRLTVV.

This clonotype has at least ten counts. The chain is built from TRBV7-3 and TRBJ1-1; D not certain. The CDR3 has 15 amino acids. V was pared by 0 bases and J by 3 bases, with 11 bases between. From germline, CDR1 is SGHTA and CDR2 FQGTGA. This chain's CDR3 is CASSLTHDGYTEAFF. DNA for the CDR3: TGTGCCAGCAGCTTAACCCACGACGGGTACACTGAAGCTTTCTTT.

A few counts support this clonotype. J is TRBJ2-6 and V is TRBV18, with 8 nucleotides matching TRBD1. This CDR3 has 17 residues. V shed 2 bases and J 4 bases; nucleotides not matched to a gene: 7. CDR1 KGHSH and CDR2 LQKENI come from the germline V gene. The CDR3 bases are TGTGCCAGCTCACCAGTGGCAGGGGGCGCCGGGGCCAACGTCCTGACTTTC. This gives the protein CASSPVAGGAGANVLTF.

This clonotype was recorded many times. V usage is TRBV6-1 and J usage is TRBJ1-2; D may be TRBD1 (6 bases). The CDR3 sequence is 15 residues long. The germline gives CDR1 MNHNS, CDR2 SASEGT. V shed 7 bases and J shed 7 bases, with 22 bases lying between them. In DNA form, the CDR3 reads TGTGCCAGCACCACCTCCCGGGCTGGGGGGCTTGGCTACACCTTC. Amino acids: CASTTSRAGGLGYTF.

This clonotype has at least ten counts. The chain recombines TRBV30 with TRBJ1-1; D is unclear. V lost 4 bases to trimming and J lost 11 bases, with 14 bases between them. This CDR3 contains 11 residues. Germline V gives CDR1 GTSNPN, CDR2 SVGIG (reference sequence). CDR3 in DNA: TGTGCCTGGACTAGTGGGTGGGAGGCTTTCTTT. Translation gives CAWTSGWEAFF.

In this sample, this clonotype turned up many times. The chain links TRBV28 to TRBJ2-5, with 8 bases that match TRBD1. Trimming at V came to 4 bases and at J to 5 bases, leaving 15 bases not matched to a gene. Germline V CDR1 and CDR2: MDHEN, SYDVKM. This CDR3 contains 17 residues. The CDR3 spells CASSSPEVRGPGETQYF. CDR3 DNA sequence: TGTGCCAGCAGTTCCCCGGAGGTCAGGGGGCCGGGGGAGACCCAGTACTTC.

This clonotype was seen repeatedly, ten times or more. The chain employs TRBV12-3 or TRBV12-4 and TRBJ1-2, with a weak D call TRBD1 (6 bases). Between the trimmed V and J ends, which lost 6 bases and 7 bases, there was a span of 12 bases. This CDR3 region has 12 residues. The CDR3 DNA reads as TGTGCCAGCAGAGACGACAGGCTTGGCTACACCTTC. This translates into CASRDDRLGYTF.

This clonotype was recorded many times. This sequence joins TRBV12-3 or TRBV12-4 and TRBJ2-7, with 9 bases that match TRBD1. The CDR3 has 16 residues. With 5 bases clipped from V and 1 base from J, the junction kept 9 bases outside the gene matches. CDR3 sequence: CASSPRGTGLSYEQYF. The CDR3 coding sequence is TGTGCCAGCAGTCCACGGGGGACAGGGCTTTCCTACGAGCAGTACTTC.

This clonotype was counted ten times or more. The rearrangement uses TRBV6-1 and TRBJ1-5; D perhaps matches TRBD1 (5 bases). CDR3 size: 15 residues. Germline values: CDR1 MNHNS, CDR2 SASEGT. Trimming pared 6 bases from V and 2 bases from J, leaving 14 bases between. CDR3 protein: CASRPAGLGNQPQHF. The CDR3 region has the DNA TGTGCCAGCAGGCCAGCAGGGTTGGGCAATCAGCCCCAGCATTTT.

This clonotype was seen repeatedly, ten times or more. V usage is TRBV27 and J usage is TRBJ2-2, with D perhaps given as TRBD1 or TRBD2 (5 bases each). V was cut by 6 bases and J by 4 bases, with 18 bases left in between. There are 16 residues in the CDR3. Germline CDR1 and CDR2: MNHEY and SMNVEV (reference sequence). The CDR3, as DNA: TGTGCCAGCAGCCCCCGCGTGGGGGTCGGCACCGGGGAGCTGTTTTTT. Amino acid sequence: CASSPRVGVGTGELFF.

There are many counts of this clonotype. This chain uses TRBV6-1 with TRBJ1-3, with TRBD1 matching 8 bases. The CDR3 totals 16 residues. Germline CDR1 reads MNHNS; CDR2 reads SASEGT. The V segment lost 7 bases and the J segment 3 bases; nucleotides outside the gene matches: 11. Here the CDR3 reads CASTPYGTGHGNTIYF. CDR3 bases: TGTGCCAGCACTCCATACGGGACAGGACATGGAAACACCATATATTTT.

The V and J genes are TRBV11-3 and TRBJ2-7, with D tentatively TRBD2 (6 bases). The CDR3 runs to 16 residues. V dropped 1 base and J dropped 0 bases, with 13 bases sitting between them. Germline lookup yields CDR1 SGHNT and CDR2 YENEEA. Here the CDR3 reads CASSLVGGLSSYEQYF. The CDR3 DNA reads as TGTGCCAGCAGCTTAGTGGGAGGTCTTAGCTCCTACGAGCAGTACTTC.

This clonotype has only a few counts. The chain couples TRBV20-1 to TRBJ2-4; D gene unclear. This CDR3 spans 14 amino acids. V gave up 4 bases and J gave up 5 bases, with 15 bases separating them. Looked up from germline, CDR1 is DFQATT and CDR2 is SNEGSKA (reference sequence). The CDR3 spells CSANYRSRQNIQYF. The CDR3 bases are TGCAGTGCTAATTATCGTAGTAGGCAAAACATTCAGTACTTC.

The V and J genes are TRBV6-1 and TRBJ2-7, with 9 bases aligning to TRBD1. Germline assignment: CDR1 MNHNS and CDR2 SASEGT. The CDR3 has 12 amino acids. Trimming took 7 bases from V and 12 from J; bases not matched to a gene: 10. CDR3 in DNA: TGTGCCAGCACCTCAAACGACAGGGGGGCGTACTTC. Translation: CASTSNDRGAYF.

The rearrangement joins TRBV6-2 or TRBV6-3 to TRBJ1-2; perhaps TRBD1 as D (5 bases). Trimming stripped 7 bases from V and 4 bases from J, with 16 bases between. The CDR3 spans 14 residues. The germline CDR1 and CDR2 sequences are MNHEY and SVGEGT. CDR3 loop: CASTAGTGIYGYTF. CDR3 DNA sequence: TGTGCCAGCACCGCCGGGACGGGGATCTATGGCTACACCTTC.

This clonotype was seen repeatedly, ten times or more. The rearrangement links TRBV5-1 to TRBJ1-2; 7 nucleotides line up with TRBD1. CDR1 and CDR2 (germline): SGHRS, YFSETQ. Losses at the gene ends were 3 bases for V and 6 bases for J; bases not matched to a gene: 11. CDR3 length equals 15 residues. The CDR3 loop reads CASSSNGQVDDGYTF. The CDR3, as DNA: TGCGCCAGCAGCTCCAACGGACAGGTAGATGATGGCTACACCTTC.

The chain joins TRBV30 to TRBJ1-6, with D maybe TRBD1 (5 bases). Between the trimmed V and J ends, which lost 1 base and 7 bases, there was a span of 14 bases. Germline CDR1 is GTSNPN and CDR2 is SVGIG (reference sequence). The CDR3 totals 15 residues. CDR3 protein: CAWSARAMGNSPLHF. For the CDR3, the DNA is TGTGCCTGGAGTGCCAGGGCAATGGGGAATTCACCCCTCCACTTT.